Included here is one T cell receptor (beta chain) sequence, with context. Its antigen is unknown. The DNA ends 3 residues before the CDR3 does, and the rest of the CDR3 is filled in from the germline J gene. Germline CDR1 and CDR2: SGHDT and YYEEEE. There are 14 residues in the CDR3. Trimming cost V 3 bases and J 1 base; bases outside gene matches: 0. The data were taken from a study of T cell clonality in common variable immunodeficiency. Equal genomic DNA amounts from CVID and control samples were sequenced. The repertoire was sequenced with immunoSEQ multiplex PCR; TCRdb's copy has only in-frame clones and lacks some. This sample includes tens of thousands of clones with no singletons; its ten biggest clones take up roughly 6%. Broader study findings: Fewer deletions and N-nucleotide insertions were reportedly seen in common variable immunodeficiency TCR beta sequences.

Caucasian heritage predominated among both patients and controls. Replacement immunoglobulin had been given to every CVID subject for at least one year. The chain is built from TRBV5-6 and TRBJ1-1, with 10 bases identical to TRBD1. This receptor was identified in a human donor with common variable immunodeficiency. The sample taken for sequencing was peripheral blood mononuclear cells. The CDR3 here is CASSWDRGNTEAFF. The sequenced part of the CDR3 DNA is TGTGCCAGCAGCTGGGACAGGGGGAACACTGAA.